This TCR beta chain was recovered during a study of OX40 agonist ivuxolimab in advanced cancers. V lost 0 bases to trimming and J lost 4 bases; unmatched junction nucleotides: 3. Germline CDR1 SGHRS, CDR2 YFSETQ. The length of the CDR3 is 16 residues. The table came from immunoSEQ multiplex PCR; TCRdb's copy has only in-frame clones and leaves some out. The sample lists approximately 90,000 clones; around 87% were seen once. The genes are TRBV5-1 and TRBJ2-1; 11 bases are a match to TRBD1. The input for sequencing was CD4+ or CD8+ T cells sorted from blood, taken in a trial of the OX40 agonist ivuxolimab. This TCR derives from an adult with an advanced solid tumor such as melanoma, head and neck, liver or kidney cancer. As DNA, the CDR3 is TGCGCCAGCAGCTTGGCCGGACAGGGGGCTTACAATGAGCAGTTCTTC. Protein: CASSLAGQGAYNEQFF.